The clone carrying this TCR beta chain was seen a single time. PCR amplification relied on 60 Vbeta primers (plus 13 Jbeta primers). The table came from immunoSEQ multiplex PCR; TCRdb's copy has only in-frame clones and leaves some out. The table lists about 110,000 clones, more than 70% of them singletons. The record originates from a study of cytomegalovirus exposure and HLA in healthy donors. CDR1 and CDR2 (germline): SGHNT, YYREEE (reference sequence). V lost 1 base to trimming and J lost 7 bases, with 6 bases between them. The CDR3 loop spans 12 amino acids. The chain recombines TRBV5-4 with TRBJ1-5, with D maybe TRBD1 (6 bases). Sequencing was performed on PBMCs. The TCR sequence derives from a man aged 35 to 55 in good health and CMV-seronegative. The CDR3 loop is CASSLRGQPQHF. In DNA, the CDR3 is TGTGCCAGCAGCTTGAGGGGGCAGCCCCAGCATTTT.